This T cell receptor (beta chain) came from a study of T cell changes during pregnancy in multiple sclerosis. Germline V gene lookup returns CDR1 SGHTA and CDR2 FQGNSA. CDR3 size: 16 residues. Deletions cut 2 bases from V and 4 bases from J, with 16 bases between. The table came from immunoSEQ multiplex PCR; TCRdb's copy has only in-frame clones and leaves some out. This sample yields about 19,000 clones, of which 70% to 90% are seen a single time; roughly 5% belongs to the top ten. The chain joins TRBV7-2 to TRBJ2-3; a possible D gene is TRBD2 (7 bases). This clonotype was sampled from a female donor in good health, enrolled as a control in a pregnancy study. Material: CD8+ T cells from peripheral blood mononuclear cells, obtained in the third trimester of pregnancy. The CDR3 protein is CASSLLGGGSADTQYF. CDR3 coding DNA: TGTGCCAGCAGCTTATTAGGGGGGGGGTCTGCAGATACGCAGTATTTT.